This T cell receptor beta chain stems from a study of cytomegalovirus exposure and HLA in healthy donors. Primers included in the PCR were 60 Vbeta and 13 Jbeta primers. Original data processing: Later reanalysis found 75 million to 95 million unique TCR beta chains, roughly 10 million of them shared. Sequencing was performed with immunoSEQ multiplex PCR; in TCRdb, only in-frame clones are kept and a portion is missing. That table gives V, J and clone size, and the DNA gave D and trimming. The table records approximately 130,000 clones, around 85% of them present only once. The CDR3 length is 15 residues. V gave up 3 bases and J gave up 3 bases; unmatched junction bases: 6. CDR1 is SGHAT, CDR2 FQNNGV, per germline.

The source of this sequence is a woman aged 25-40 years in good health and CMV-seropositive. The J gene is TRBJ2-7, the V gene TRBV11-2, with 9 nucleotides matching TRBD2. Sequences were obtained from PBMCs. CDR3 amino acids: CASSLGLAGDYEQYF. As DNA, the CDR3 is TGTGCCAGCAGCTTGGGTTTAGCGGGGGACTACGAGCAGTACTTC.